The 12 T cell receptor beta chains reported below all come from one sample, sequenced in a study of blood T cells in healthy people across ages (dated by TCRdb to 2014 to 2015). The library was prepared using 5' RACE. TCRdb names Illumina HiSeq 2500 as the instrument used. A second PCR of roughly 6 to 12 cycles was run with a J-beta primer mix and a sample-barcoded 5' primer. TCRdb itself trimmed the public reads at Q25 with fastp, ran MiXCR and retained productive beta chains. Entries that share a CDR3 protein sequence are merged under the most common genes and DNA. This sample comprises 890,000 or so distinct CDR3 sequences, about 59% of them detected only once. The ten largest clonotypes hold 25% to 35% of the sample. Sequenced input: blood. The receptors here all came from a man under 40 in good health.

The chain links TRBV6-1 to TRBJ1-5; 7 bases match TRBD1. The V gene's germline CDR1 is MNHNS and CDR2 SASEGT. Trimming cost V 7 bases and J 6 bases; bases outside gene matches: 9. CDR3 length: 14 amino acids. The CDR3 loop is CASNQDRVGQPQHF. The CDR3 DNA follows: TGTGCCAGCAACCAAGACAGGGTAGGTCAGCCCCAGCATTTT.

The CDR3 sequence: CASSQEARDYGYTF. CDR3 DNA sequence: TGCGCCAGCAGCCAAGAGGCGAGGGACTATGGCTACACCTTC. The V gene is TRBV4-3, the J gene TRBJ1-2; no clear D. CDR1 is LGHNA, CDR2 YSLEER, per germline. Trimming pared 0 bases from V and 3 bases from J, leaving 8 bases between. This CDR3 is 14 amino acids long.

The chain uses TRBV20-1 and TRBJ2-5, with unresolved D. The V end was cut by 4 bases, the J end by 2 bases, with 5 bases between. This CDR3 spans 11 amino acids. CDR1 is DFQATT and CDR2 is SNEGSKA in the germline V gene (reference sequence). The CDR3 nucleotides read TGCAGTGCTACACTTCAAGAGACCCAGTACTTC. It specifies CSATLQETQYF.

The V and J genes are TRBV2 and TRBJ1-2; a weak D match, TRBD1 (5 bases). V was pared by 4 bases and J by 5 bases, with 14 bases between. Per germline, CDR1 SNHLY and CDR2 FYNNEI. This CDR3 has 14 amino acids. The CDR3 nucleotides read TGTGCCAGCAGTGCCCTATTGGGACCGTATGGCTACACCTTC. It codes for CASSALLGPYGYTF.

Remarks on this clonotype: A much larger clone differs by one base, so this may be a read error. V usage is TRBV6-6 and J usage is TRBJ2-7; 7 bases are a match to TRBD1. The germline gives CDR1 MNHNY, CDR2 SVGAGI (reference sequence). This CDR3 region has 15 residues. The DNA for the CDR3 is TGTGTCAGCAGCCTAAGGGGGCCTACTGGCGGCGAGCAGTACTTC. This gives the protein CVSSLRGPTGGEQYF.

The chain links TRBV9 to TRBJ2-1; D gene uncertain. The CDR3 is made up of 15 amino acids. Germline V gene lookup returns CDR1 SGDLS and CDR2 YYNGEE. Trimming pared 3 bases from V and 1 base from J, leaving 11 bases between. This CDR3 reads CASSGEASSYNEQFF. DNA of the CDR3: TGTGCCAGCAGCGGCGAGGCCAGTTCCTACAATGAGCAGTTCTTC. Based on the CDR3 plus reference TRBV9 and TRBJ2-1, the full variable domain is DSGVTQTPKHLITATGQRVTLRCSPRSGDLSVYWYQQSLDQGLQFLIQYYNGEERAKGNILERFSAQQFPDLHSELNLSSLELGDSALYFCASSGEASSYNEQFFGPGTRLTVL.

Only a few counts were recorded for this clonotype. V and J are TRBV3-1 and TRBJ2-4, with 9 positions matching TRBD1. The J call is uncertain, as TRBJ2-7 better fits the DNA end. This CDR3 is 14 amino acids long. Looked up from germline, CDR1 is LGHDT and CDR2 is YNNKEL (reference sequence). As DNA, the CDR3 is TGTGCCAGCAGCCAACTACAGGGGGCGGGCGAGCAGTACTTC. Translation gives CASSQLQGAGEQYF.

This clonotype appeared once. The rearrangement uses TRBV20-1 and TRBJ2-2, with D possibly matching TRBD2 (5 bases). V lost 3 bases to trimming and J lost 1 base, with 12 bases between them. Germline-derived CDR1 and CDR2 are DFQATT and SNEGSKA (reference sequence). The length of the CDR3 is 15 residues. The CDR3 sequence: CSASRGPLNTGELFF. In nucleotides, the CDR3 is TGCAGTGCTAGTAGAGGGCCCTTGAACACCGGGGAGCTGTTTTTT.

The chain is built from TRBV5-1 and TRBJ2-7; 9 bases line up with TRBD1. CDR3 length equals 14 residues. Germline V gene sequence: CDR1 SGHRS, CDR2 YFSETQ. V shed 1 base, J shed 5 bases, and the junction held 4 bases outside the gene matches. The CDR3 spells CASSLWTGVNEQYF. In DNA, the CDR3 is TGCGCCAGCAGCTTGTGGACAGGGGTTAACGAGCAGTACTTC.

CDR3 loop: CASSLSRGVWDNEQFF. The CDR3 DNA reads as TGTGCCAGCAGTTTGTCGCGGGGGGTTTGGGACAATGAGCAGTTCTTC. V is TRBV28 and J is TRBJ2-1, with 8 bases that match TRBD2. In germline, CDR1 is MDHEN, CDR2 SYDVKM. The CDR3 loop spans 16 amino acids. The V gene end was trimmed by 3 bases and the J gene end by 5 bases; junction bases not matched to a gene: 9.

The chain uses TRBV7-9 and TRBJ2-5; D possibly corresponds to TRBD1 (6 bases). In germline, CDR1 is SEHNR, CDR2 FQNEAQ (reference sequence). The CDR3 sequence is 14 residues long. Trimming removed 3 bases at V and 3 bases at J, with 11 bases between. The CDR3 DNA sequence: TGTGCCAGCAGCTTTAACAGGGAAGAAGAGACCCAGTACTTC. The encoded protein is CASSFNREEETQYF.

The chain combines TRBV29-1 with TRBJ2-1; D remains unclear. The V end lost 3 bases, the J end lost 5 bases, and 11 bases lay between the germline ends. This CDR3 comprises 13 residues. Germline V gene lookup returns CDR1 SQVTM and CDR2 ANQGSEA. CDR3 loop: CSVEALGNNEQFF. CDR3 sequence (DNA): TGCAGCGTTGAGGCGTTAGGGAACAATGAGCAGTTCTTC.